This T cell receptor (beta chain) emerged from a study of spatial heterogeneity in lung cancer (dated by TCRdb to the late 2010s). With regard to the full study: Beta-chain transcripts were consistently detected in greater numbers than alpha-chain transcripts, which likely reflected higher beta-chain transcript abundance. TCR transcript counts in tumor regions correlated strongly with a T cell transcriptional module score from matched bulk RNA-seq. In the raw uncorrected reads, each unique combination of TCR and UMI appeared more than ten times on average. TCR alpha and beta repertoires were quantitatively compared across multiple tumor regions, matched nontumor lung and blood in non-small cell lung cancer. Nonsynonymous mutation counts, determined by whole-exome sequencing of tumor tissue, were related to TCR repertoire features. Both alpha and beta chains were TCR-sequenced in samples taken at surgery, namely 220 tumor regions, roughly 64 matched nontumor lung samples and some 53 PBMC samples.

The germline V gene sets CDR1 to MNHEY and CDR2 to SVGAGI. Spanning cysteine to phenylalanine, the CDR3 consists of 13 amino acids. Only the CDR3 DNA is retained, 39 bases long and in frame from the first base. Trimming leaves V shorter by 4 bases and J shorter by 10 bases, with the junction holding 7 bases beyond the gene matches. This clonotype has a count of ten or more. Its antigen target is currently unknown. Base qualities are missing; no much larger clone stands one base away. Explained via the paper, the time point label denotes: sample taken at primary tumor resection. Donors were around 71 patients with early-stage, untreated non-small cell lung cancer from the lung TRACERx cohort. TCR sequencing used whole RNA extracted from tumor and nontumor lung tissue, or from cryopreserved PBMC samples, without cell sorting. A patient was chosen for TCR sequencing only when enough RNA was available from at least two tumor regions. Before being selected, tumor and adjacent nontumor lung specimens were reviewed by a lung pathologist.

Study-wide conclusions, independent of this receptor: Confirming at a functional level the hypothesis that regional TCRs recognize regional mutations was considered to require additional single-cell paired TCR alpha and beta sequencing. Counts of ubiquitous and regional expanded TCRs correlated with counts of ubiquitous and regional nonsynonymous mutations, respectively. A correlation was observed between the number of expanded intratumoral alpha and beta TCRs and the tumor nonsynonymous mutation count. TCR-seq was estimated to cover only roughly 7% of tumor T cells for alpha chains and about 13% for beta chains.

Preparation of the library involved 5' RACE. Sequenced using a NextSeq 500. To allow correction of PCR and sequencing errors, the TCR library protocol tagged every TCR cDNA molecule with a unique molecular identifier. The paper's data handling went like this. Decombinator tools were used for TCR identification, UMI-based error correction and CDR3 extraction. Expanded TCRs were defined as those above a frequency of 2 per 1,000, corresponding to the top 1% of the tumor frequency distribution. Expanded tumor TCRs statistically deemed absent (corrected P<0.05) from at least one tumor region were classed as regional, and all other expanded tumor TCRs were classed as ubiquitous. Renyi diversity was calculated using the R vegan package after each repertoire was subsampled 100 times to 5,000 TCRs. CDR3 similarity networks were built from amino acid triplet string-kernel similarity, connecting CDR3s with pairwise similarity above 0.82. Through fastp at Q25 and MiXCR, TCRdb rebuilt clones from the public reads, retaining in-frame beta chains. Rows are unified per CDR3 protein, each entry keeping the most common DNA and genes. Clone size and V and J calls follow TCRdb, not the original study. This sample comprises some 25,000 distinct CDR3 sequences, approximately 6.9% of them detected only once. Clones ranked in the top ten supply around 25% of the sample.

The V gene is TRBV6-5 and the J gene is TRBJ2-1; 7 bases in the middle match TRBD2. The receptor was derived from a male donor with early-stage non-small cell lung cancer. Sample: lung tumor tissue, taken at surgery. The nucleotide sequence is TGTGCCAGCAGTTGGGTGGGAGCGGGGGAGCAGTTCTTC. Translated, this gives CASSWVGAGEQFF.